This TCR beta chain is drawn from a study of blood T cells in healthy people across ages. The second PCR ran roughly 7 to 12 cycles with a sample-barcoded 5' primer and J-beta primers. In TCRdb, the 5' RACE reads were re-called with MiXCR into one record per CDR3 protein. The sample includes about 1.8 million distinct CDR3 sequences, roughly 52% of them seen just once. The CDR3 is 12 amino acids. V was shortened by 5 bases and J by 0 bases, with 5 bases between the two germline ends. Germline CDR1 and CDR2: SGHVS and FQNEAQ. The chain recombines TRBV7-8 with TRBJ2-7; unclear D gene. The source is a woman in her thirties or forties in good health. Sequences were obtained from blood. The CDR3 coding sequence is TGTGCCAGCAGCCGGCCCTCCTACGAGCAGTACTTC. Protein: CASSRPSYEQYF.